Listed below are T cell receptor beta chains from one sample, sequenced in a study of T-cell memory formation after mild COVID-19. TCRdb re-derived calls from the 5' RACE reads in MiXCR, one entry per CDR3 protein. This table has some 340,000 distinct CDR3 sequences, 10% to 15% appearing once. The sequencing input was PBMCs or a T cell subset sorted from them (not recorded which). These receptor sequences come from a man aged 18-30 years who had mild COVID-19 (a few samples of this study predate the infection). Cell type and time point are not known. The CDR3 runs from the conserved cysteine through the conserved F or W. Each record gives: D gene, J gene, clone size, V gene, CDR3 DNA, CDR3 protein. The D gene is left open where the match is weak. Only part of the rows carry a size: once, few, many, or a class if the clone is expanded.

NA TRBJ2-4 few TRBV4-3 TGCGCCAGCAGCCAAATTACTCACGCCGGGACCCGCGGCATTCAGTACTTC CASSQITHAGTRGIQYF
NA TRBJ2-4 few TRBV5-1 TGCGCCAGCAGCCTTTTTGACAGGGCCAAAAACATTCAGTACTTC CASSLFDRAKNIQYF
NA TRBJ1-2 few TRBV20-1 TGCAGTGCTACCGGACAAGGTGGCTACACCTTC CSATGQGGYTF
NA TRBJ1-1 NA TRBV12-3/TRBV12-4 TGTGCCAGCAGTTTATTTGCTGAAGCTTTCTTT CASSLFAEAFF
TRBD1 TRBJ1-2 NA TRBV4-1 TGCGCCAGCAGCCAAGGCCGGACAGGGGGTGAAGGCTACACCTTC CASSQGRTGGEGYTF
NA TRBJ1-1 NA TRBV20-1 TGCAGTGCTAGAACCCACCGGAACACTGAAGCTTTCTTT CSARTHRNTEAFF
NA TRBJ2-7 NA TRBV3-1 TGTGCCAGCAGCCAGGGCGCGGGATCCTACGAGCAGTACTTC CASSQGAGSYEQYF
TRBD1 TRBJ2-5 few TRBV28 TGTGCCAGCAGTAGGACAGGGATAGTCGAGACCCAGTACTTC CASSRTGIVETQYF
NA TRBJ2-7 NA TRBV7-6 TGTGCCAGCAGCTCGGGTGTCAGGGGCTCCTCCTACGAGCAGTACTTC CASSSGVRGSSYEQYF
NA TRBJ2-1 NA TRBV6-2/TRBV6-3 TGTGCCAGCAGTTACTCGGACCGCTACAATGAGCAGTTCTTC CASSYSDRYNEQFF
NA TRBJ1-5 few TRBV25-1 TGTGCCAGCAGTGAATGGGGGTCAGCGGGTAATCAGCCCCAGCATTTT CASSEWGSAGNQPQHF
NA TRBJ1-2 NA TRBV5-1 TGCGCCAGCAGCTTGACAGGCCTTAACTATGGCTACACCTTC CASSLTGLNYGYTF
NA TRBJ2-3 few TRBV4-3 TGCGCCAGCAGCCAAGTTGGGCGGGGACAGTCCACAGATACGCAGTATTTT CASSQVGRGQSTDTQYF
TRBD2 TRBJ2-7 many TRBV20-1 TGCAGTGCTAGTTGGACGGGACTAGCCAACGAGCAGTACTTC CSASWTGLANEQYF
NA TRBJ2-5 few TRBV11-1 TGTGCCAGCAGCTTACGTCCCCTAGGGGAGACCCAGTACTTC CASSLRPLGETQYF